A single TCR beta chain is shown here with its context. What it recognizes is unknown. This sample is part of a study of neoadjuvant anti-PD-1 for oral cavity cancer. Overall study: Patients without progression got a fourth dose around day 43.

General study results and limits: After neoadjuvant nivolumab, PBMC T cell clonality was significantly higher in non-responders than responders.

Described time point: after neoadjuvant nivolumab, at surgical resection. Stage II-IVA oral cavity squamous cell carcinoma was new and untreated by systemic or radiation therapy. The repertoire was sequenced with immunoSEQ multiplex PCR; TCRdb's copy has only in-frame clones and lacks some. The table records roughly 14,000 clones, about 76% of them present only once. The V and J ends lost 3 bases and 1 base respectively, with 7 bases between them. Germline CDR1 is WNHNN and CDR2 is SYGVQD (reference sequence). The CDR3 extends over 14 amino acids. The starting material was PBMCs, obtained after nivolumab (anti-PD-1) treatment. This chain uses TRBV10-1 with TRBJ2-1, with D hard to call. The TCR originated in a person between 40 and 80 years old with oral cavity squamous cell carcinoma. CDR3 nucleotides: TGCGCCAGCAGTGACAGGCTTTCCTACAATGAGCAGTTCTTC. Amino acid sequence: CASSDRLSYNEQFF.